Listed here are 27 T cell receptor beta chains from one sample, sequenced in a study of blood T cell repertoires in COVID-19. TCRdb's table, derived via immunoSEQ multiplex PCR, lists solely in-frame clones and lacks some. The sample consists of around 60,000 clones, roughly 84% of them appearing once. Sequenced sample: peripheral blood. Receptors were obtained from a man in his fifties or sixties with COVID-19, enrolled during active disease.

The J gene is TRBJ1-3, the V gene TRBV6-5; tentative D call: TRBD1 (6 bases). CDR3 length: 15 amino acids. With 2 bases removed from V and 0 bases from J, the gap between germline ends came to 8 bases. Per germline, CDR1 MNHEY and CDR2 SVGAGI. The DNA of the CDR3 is TGTGCCAGCAGTTACGACAGGAGCTCTGGAAACACCATATATTTT. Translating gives CASSYDRSSGNTIYF.

DNA of the CDR3: TGTGCCATCAGCGTGACTAGCGGGAGTGGGTTGTCTGGGGCCAACGTCCTGACTTTC. It specifies CAISVTSGSGLSGANVLTF. The chain has TRBV10-3 and TRBJ2-6; 12 nucleotides match TRBD2. There are 19 residues in the CDR3. Trimming at V came to 6 bases and at J to 1 base, leaving 10 bases not matched to a gene. CDR1 is ENHRY and CDR2 is SYGVKD in the germline V gene.

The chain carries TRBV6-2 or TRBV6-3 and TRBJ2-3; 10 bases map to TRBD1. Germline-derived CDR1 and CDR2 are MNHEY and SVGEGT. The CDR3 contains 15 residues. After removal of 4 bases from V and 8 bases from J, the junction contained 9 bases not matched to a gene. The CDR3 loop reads CASSFPRTGGGTQYF. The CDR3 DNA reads TGTGCCAGCAGTTTCCCCAGGACAGGGGGGGGTACGCAGTATTTT.

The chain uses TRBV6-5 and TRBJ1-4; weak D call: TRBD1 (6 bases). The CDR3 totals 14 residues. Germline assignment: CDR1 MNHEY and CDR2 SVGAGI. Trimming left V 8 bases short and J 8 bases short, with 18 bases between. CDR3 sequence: CASGNRAFDEKLFF. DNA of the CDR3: TGTGCCAGCGGTAACAGGGCGTTTGACGAAAAACTGTTTTTT.

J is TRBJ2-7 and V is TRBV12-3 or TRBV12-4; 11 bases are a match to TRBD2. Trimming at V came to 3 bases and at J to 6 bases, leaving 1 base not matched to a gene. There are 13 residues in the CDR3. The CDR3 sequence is CASSFTSGSEQYF. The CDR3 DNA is TGTGCCAGCAGTTTCACTAGCGGGAGCGAGCAGTACTTC.

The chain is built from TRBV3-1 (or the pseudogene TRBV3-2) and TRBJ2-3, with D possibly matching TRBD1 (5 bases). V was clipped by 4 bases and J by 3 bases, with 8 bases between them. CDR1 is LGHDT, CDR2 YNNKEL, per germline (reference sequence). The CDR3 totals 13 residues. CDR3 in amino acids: CASSPRQTDTQYF. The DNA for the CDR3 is TGTGCCAGCAGCCCCCGACAGACAGATACGCAGTATTTT.

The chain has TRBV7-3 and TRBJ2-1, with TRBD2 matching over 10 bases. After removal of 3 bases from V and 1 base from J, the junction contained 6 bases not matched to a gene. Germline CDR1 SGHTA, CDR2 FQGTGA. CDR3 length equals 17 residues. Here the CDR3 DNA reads TGTGCCAGCAGCTTCCGGGCTAGCGGGAGTTCCTACAATGAGCAGTTCTTC. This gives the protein CASSFRASGSSYNEQFF.

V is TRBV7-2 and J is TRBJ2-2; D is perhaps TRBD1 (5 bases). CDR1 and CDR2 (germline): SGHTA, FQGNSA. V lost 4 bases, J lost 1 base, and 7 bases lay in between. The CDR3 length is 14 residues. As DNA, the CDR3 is TGTGCCAGCAGCTCGGACAAGAACACCGGGGAGCTGTTTTTT. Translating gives CASSSDKNTGELFF.

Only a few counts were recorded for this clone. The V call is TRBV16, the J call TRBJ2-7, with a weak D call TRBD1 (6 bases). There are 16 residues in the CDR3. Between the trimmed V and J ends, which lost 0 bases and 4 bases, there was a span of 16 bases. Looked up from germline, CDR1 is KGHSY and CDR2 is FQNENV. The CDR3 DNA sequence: TGTGCCAGCAGCCAATCGGGCAGGACAGTCCTTTACGAGCAGTACTTC. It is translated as CASSQSGRTVLYEQYF.

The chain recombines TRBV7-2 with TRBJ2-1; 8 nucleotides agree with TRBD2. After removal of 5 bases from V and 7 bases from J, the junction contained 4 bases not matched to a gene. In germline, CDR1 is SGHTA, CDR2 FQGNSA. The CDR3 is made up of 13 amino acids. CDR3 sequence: CASSLRGGNEQFF. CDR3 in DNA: TGTGCCAGCAGCCTACGGGGGGGGAATGAGCAGTTCTTC.

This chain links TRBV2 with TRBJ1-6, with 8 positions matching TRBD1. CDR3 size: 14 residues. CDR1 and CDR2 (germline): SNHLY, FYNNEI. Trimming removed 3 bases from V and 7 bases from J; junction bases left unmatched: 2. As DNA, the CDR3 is TGTGCCAGCAGTGAGAGACAGGGGAATTCACCCCTCCACTTT. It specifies CASSERQGNSPLHF. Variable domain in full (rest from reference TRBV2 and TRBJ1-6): EPEVTQTPSHQVTQMGQEVILRCVPISNHLYFYWYRQILGQKVEFLVSFYNNEISEKSEIFDDQFSVERPDGSNFTLKIRSTKLEDSAMYFCASSERQGNSPLHFGNGTRLTVT.

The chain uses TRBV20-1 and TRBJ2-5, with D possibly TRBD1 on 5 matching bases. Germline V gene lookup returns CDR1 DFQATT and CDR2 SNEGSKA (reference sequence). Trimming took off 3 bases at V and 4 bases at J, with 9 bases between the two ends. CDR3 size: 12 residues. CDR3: CSASSGRETQYF. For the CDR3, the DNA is TGCAGTGCTAGTTCAGGGCGAGAGACCCAGTACTTC.

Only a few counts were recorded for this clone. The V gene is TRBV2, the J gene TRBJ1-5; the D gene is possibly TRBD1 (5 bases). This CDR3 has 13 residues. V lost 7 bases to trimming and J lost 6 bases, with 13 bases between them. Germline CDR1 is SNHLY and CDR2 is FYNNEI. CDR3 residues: CASMGQEGQPQHF. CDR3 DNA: TGTGCCAGCATGGGGCAGGAAGGTCAGCCCCAGCATTTT.

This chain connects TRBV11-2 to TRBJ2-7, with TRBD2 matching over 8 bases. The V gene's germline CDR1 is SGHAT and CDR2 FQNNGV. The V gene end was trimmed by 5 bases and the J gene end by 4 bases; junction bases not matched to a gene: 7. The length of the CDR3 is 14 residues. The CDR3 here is CASSKGLEGYEQYF. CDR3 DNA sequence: TGTGCCAGCAGCAAGGGACTAGAGGGGTACGAGCAGTACTTC.

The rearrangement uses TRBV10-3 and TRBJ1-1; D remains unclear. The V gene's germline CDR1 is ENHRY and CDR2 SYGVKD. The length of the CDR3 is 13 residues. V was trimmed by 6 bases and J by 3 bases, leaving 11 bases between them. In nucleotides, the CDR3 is TGTGCCATCAGGACCGGGGTGGACACTGAAGCTTTCTTT. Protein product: CAIRTGVDTEAFF.

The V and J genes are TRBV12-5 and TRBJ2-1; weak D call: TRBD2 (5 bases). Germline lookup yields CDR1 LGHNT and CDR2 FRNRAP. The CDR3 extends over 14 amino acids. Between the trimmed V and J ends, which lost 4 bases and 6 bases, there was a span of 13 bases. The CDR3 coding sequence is TGTGCTAGTGGTTCGAGATCCAGCGGCAATGAGCAGTTCTTC. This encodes CASGSRSSGNEQFF.

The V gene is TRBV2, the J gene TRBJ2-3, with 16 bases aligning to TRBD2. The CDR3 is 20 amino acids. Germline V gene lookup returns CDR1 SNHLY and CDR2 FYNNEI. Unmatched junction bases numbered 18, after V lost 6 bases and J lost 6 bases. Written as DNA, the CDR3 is TGTGCCAGCAGGCTTGAACCGGGACTAGCGGGAGGGCTTTCCAGGGATACGCAGTATTTT. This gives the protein CASRLEPGLAGGLSRDTQYF.

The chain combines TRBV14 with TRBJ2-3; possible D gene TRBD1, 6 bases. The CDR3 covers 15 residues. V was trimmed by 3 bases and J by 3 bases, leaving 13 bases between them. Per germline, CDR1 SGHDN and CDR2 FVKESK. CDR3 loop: CASSQGAGNTDTQYF. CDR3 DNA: TGTGCCAGCAGCCAGGGGGCTGGAAATACAGATACGCAGTATTTT.

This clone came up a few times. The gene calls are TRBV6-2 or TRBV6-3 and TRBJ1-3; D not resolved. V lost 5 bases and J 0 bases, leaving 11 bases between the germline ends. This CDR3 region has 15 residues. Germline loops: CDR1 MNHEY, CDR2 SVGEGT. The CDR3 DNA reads TGTGCCAGCAGTCGAGGCACCCGCTCTGGAAACACCATATATTTT. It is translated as CASSRGTRSGNTIYF.

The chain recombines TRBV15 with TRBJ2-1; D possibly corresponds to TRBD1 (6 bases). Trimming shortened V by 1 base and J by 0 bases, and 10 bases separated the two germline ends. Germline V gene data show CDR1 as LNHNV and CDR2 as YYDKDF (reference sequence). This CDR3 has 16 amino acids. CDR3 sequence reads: CATSRAGGRSYNEQFF. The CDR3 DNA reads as TGTGCCACCAGCAGAGCTGGGGGCCGCTCCTACAATGAGCAGTTCTTC.

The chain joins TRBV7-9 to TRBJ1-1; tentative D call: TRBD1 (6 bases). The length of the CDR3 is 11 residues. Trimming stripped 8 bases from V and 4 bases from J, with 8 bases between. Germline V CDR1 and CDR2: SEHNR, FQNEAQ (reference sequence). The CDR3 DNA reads TGTGCCAGCCTGGGGGCCACTGAAGCTTTCTTT. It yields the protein CASLGATEAFF.

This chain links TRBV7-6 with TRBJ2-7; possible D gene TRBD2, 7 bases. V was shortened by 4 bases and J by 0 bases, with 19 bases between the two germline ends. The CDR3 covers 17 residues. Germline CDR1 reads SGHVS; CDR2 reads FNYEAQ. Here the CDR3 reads CASSSQYRGRDSYEQYF. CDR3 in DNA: TGTGCCAGCAGCTCCCAATATAGGGGGAGGGACTCCTACGAGCAGTACTTC.

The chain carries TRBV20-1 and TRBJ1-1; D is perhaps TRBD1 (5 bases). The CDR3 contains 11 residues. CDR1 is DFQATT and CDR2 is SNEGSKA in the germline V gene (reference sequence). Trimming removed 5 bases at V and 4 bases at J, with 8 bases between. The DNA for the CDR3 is TGCAGTGCTGAAAGGGGCACTGAAGCTTTCTTT. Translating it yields CSAERGTEAFF.

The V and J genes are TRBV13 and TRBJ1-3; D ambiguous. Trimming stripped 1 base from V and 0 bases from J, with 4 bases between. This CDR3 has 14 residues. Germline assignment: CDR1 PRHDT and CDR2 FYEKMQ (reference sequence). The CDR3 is CASSLAVSGNTIYF. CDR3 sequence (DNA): TGTGCCAGCAGCTTAGCAGTCTCTGGAAACACCATATATTTT.

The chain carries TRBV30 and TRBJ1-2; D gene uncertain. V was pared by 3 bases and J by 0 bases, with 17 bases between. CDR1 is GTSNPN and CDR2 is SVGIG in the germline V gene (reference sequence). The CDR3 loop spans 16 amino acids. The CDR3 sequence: CAWRLRGYDSNYGYTF. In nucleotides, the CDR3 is TGTGCCTGGAGATTACGGGGTTACGATTCTAACTATGGCTACACCTTC.

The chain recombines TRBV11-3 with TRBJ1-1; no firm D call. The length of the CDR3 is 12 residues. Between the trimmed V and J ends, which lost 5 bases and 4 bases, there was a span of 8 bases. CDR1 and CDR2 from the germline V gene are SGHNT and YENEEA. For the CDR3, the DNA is TGTGCCAGCAGCGGGCGGGGCACTGAAGCTTTCTTT. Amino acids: CASSGRGTEAFF.

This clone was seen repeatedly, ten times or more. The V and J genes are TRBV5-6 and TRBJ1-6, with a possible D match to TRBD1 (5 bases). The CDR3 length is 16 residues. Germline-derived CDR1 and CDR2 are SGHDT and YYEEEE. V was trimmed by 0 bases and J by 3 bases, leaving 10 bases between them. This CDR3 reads CASSLGQLDYNSPLHF. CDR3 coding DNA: TGTGCCAGCAGCTTGGGACAGCTCGACTATAATTCACCCCTCCACTTT.